These 23 T cell receptor beta chains share one sample of origin, sequenced in a study of T cell repertoires in cytomegalovirus infection. One entry per CDR3 protein results from TCRdb running MiXCR on the reads. Among about 300,000 distinct CDR3 sequences listed, about 9.2% were seen once. Sequenced sample: PBMCs. Receptors originate from a human donor in good health (CMV status not recorded). Some clones in this sample may be carry-over from other donors' samples.

This clonotype was seen repeatedly, ten times or more. V and J are TRBV4-2 and TRBJ2-3; possibly TRBD1 for D (6 bases). The length of the CDR3 is 14 residues. CDR1 and CDR2 (germline): LGHNA, YNFKEQ. Trimming cost V 0 bases and J 6 bases, with 10 bases left between them. The CDR3 sequence: CASSQDVQGDTQYF. The DNA of the CDR3 is TGTGCCAGCAGCCAAGACGTCCAGGGGGATACGCAGTATTTT.

This clonotype has a count of ten or more. This chain uses TRBV28 with TRBJ1-2; possibly TRBD1 for D (5 bases). CDR1 MDHEN and CDR2 SYDVKM come from the germline V gene. The V end lost 3 bases, the J end lost 0 bases, and 5 bases lay between the germline ends. The CDR3 consists of 13 residues. CDR3 residues: CASSLTANYGYTF. The CDR3 region has the DNA TGTGCCAGCAGTTTGACAGCTAACTATGGCTACACCTTC.

This clonotype was counted between two and nine times. V and J are TRBV4-1 and TRBJ1-5; perhaps TRBD1 as D (5 bases). The germline CDR1 and CDR2 sequences are MGHRA and YSYEKL. The length of the CDR3 is 15 residues. Trimming stripped 2 bases from V and 5 bases from J, with 13 bases between. CDR3 protein: CASSQPGGRDQPQHF. The CDR3 nucleotides read TGCGCCAGCAGCCAACCTGGGGGGAGAGATCAGCCCCAGCATTTT.

This clonotype was found many times. This rearrangement joins TRBV7-9 to TRBJ2-7; D may be TRBD1 (6 bases). Germline values: CDR1 SEHNR, CDR2 FQNEAQ (reference sequence). This CDR3 contains 14 residues. V was clipped by 3 bases and J by 2 bases, with 11 bases between them. CDR3 sequence reads: CASSFTGPTYEQYV. For the CDR3, the DNA is TGTGCCAGCAGCTTTACAGGGCCGACCTACGAGCAGTACGTC.

In its sample, this clonotype was seen many times. This chain links TRBV7-8 with TRBJ2-5; 7 nucleotides agree with TRBD1. V was clipped by 5 bases and J by 3 bases; unmatched bases: 3. The CDR3 sequence is 13 residues long. The V gene's germline CDR1 is SGHVS and CDR2 FQNEAQ. The CDR3 region is CASSVDREETQYF. For the CDR3, the DNA is TGTGCCAGCAGCGTAGACAGGGAAGAGACCCAGTACTTC.

Concerning this clonotype: This may be a read error, as it is one base from a much larger clone. This chain joins TRBV2 and TRBJ1-1; D uncertain. The ends were cut back, 0 bases at V and 7 bases at J, with 12 bases in the middle. The CDR3 runs 14 residues. Germline V gene sequence: CDR1 SNHLY, CDR2 FYNNEI. CDR3 nucleotides: TGTGCCAGCAGTGAAGCGCTTCGCAAGGGTGAAGCTTTCTTT. Protein: CASSEALRKGEAFF.

This clonotype came up a few times. The V gene is TRBV12-5, the J gene TRBJ1-5; weak D call: TRBD1 (5 bases). Trimming took 6 bases from V and 3 from J, leaving 15 bases between them. The CDR3 is 15 residues long. The germline CDR1 and CDR2 sequences are LGHNT and FRNRAP. For the CDR3, the DNA is TGTGCTAGTGGCCTCGGGACCGACCTCAATCAGCCCCAGCATTTT. This gives the protein CASGLGTDLNQPQHF.

The sample holds many counts of this clonotype. The rearrangement joins TRBV25-1 to TRBJ2-3, with a tentative D call TRBD2 (6 bases). This CDR3 region has 16 residues. Germline-derived CDR1 and CDR2 are MGHDK and SYGVNS. Trimming took off 3 bases at V and 4 bases at J, with 17 bases between the two ends. The CDR3 region is CASSEFGGVHPDTQYF. In DNA, the CDR3 is TGTGCCAGCAGTGAGTTTGGAGGGGTCCACCCAGATACGCAGTATTTT.

This clonotype was observed many times. CDR3 residues: CASSPDRDSYNEQFF. The CDR3 region has the DNA TGTGCCAGCAGTCCCGACAGGGACTCCTACAATGAGCAGTTCTTC. This chain joins TRBV7-9 and TRBJ2-1; 7 bases are shared with TRBD1. CDR1 SEHNR and CDR2 FQNEAQ come from the germline V gene (reference sequence). This CDR3 region has 15 residues. Trimming cost V 6 bases and J 0 bases; bases outside gene matches: 5.

This clonotype was detected a few times. The chain couples TRBV7-6 to TRBJ2-1; D is undetermined. Germline loops: CDR1 SGHVS, CDR2 FNYEAQ. Trimming left V 5 bases short and J 0 bases short, with 11 bases between. The CDR3 spans 15 residues. The CDR3 protein is CASSPRTSSYNEQFF. The DNA for the CDR3 is TGTGCCAGCAGCCCCCGGACGAGCTCCTACAATGAGCAGTTCTTC.

As for this clonotype: A much larger clone sits a single nucleotide away, making a read error possible. The CDR3 ends on some other residue instead of the conserved phenylalanine or tryptophan, so this is likely a read error. The gene calls are TRBV29-1 and TRBJ2-7; TRBD1 is a possible D gene (6 bases). V lost 4 bases and J lost 4, with 11 bases in between. Germline V gene data show CDR1 as SQVTM and CDR2 as ANQGSEA. The CDR3 sequence is 12 residues long. The CDR3 region is CSVGDNLYEQYS. For the CDR3, the DNA is TGCAGCGTTGGGGACAACCTATACGAGCAGTACTCC.

In this sample, this clonotype turned up many times. The chain uses TRBV25-1 and TRBJ2-1; D is possibly TRBD2 (5 bases). Deletions cut 2 bases from V and 0 bases from J, with 8 bases between. This CDR3 spans 15 amino acids. Germline lookup yields CDR1 MGHDK and CDR2 SYGVNS. The CDR3 protein is CASSEGGSSYNEQFF. In DNA form, the CDR3 reads TGTGCCAGCAGTGAAGGAGGCAGCTCCTACAATGAGCAGTTCTTC.

In this sample, this clonotype turned up many times. The CDR3 spells CAISEKQGTEAFF. DNA for the CDR3: TGTGCCATCAGTGAAAAACAGGGGACTGAAGCTTTCTTT. The V call is TRBV10-3, the J call TRBJ1-1; TRBD1 aligns across 7 bases. J lost 5 bases, V lost 3 bases, and 3 bases had no gene match. The CDR3 is 13 residues long. Germline V CDR1 and CDR2: ENHRY, SYGVKD.

This clonotype was seen at least ten times. V gene TRBV20-1 combines with J gene TRBJ2-7; tentatively, D is TRBD1 (6 bases). V dropped 3 bases and J dropped 2 bases, with 11 bases sitting between them. This CDR3 has 13 residues. Germline lookup yields CDR1 DFQATT and CDR2 SNEGSKA (reference sequence). The CDR3: CSARSTGPYEQYV. In DNA form, the CDR3 reads TGCAGTGCTAGGAGTACAGGGCCCTACGAGCAGTACGTC.

Comments on this clonotype: One base away lies a much larger clone, so this may be a sequencing read error. The chain combines TRBV29-1 with TRBJ1-2; D is uncertain. CDR3 length equals 15 residues. The V and J ends lost 5 bases and 2 bases respectively, with 18 bases between them. Germline CDR1 SQVTM, CDR2 ANQGSEA. CDR3 DNA sequence: TGCAGCGTTTCAGGAGGACGGCCTGCGAACTATGGCTACACCTTC. Translation gives CSVSGGRPANYGYTF.

This clonotype was counted ten times or more. This sequence joins TRBV7-9 and TRBJ1-1, with a tentative D call TRBD1 (6 bases). Trimming took off 4 bases at V and 4 bases at J, with 16 bases between the two ends. CDR1 and CDR2 from the germline V gene are SEHNR and FQNEAQ (reference sequence). This CDR3 contains 15 residues. CDR3 sequence: CASSSQQGRITEAFF. DNA of the CDR3: TGTGCCAGCAGCTCTCAACAGGGTAGGATCACTGAAGCTTTCTTT.

Many counts were recorded for this clonotype. The genes are TRBV29-1 and TRBJ2-5; D perhaps matches TRBD1 (6 bases). The CDR3 is 13 amino acids. CDR1 and CDR2 from the germline V gene are SQVTM and ANQGSEA. Trimming shortened V by 3 bases and J by 4 bases, and 12 bases separated the two germline ends. CDR3 coding DNA: TGCAGCGTTGATCCCACAGGGAGAGAGACCCAGTACTTC. Its protein is CSVDPTGRETQYF.

The genes are TRBV10-3 and TRBJ2-6; TRBD1 is a possible D gene (5 bases). The germline V and J ends were trimmed by 3 bases and 0 bases, with 9 bases remaining between them. Germline-derived CDR1 and CDR2 are ENHRY and SYGVKD. This CDR3 region has 16 residues. This chain's CDR3 is CAISEQAISGANVLTF. The DNA for the CDR3 is TGTGCCATCAGTGAACAGGCGATCTCTGGGGCCAACGTCCTGACTTTC.

This clonotype was found many times. V and J are TRBV29-1 and TRBJ1-2, with a possible D match to TRBD1 (6 bases). V lost 6 bases, J lost 2 bases, and 22 bases lay in between. Germline V gives CDR1 SQVTM, CDR2 ANQGSEA. The CDR3 sequence is 16 residues long. Here the CDR3 DNA reads TGCAGCGTCCTTCCCGGGGGCCCTGGGTCCAACTATGGCTACACCTTC. Its translation is CSVLPGGPGSNYGYTF. Drawing the rest from reference TRBV29-1 and TRBJ1-2, the complete variable domain is SAVISQKPSRDICQRGTSLTIQCQVDSQVTMMFWYRQQPGQSLTLIATANQGSEATYESGFVIDKFPISRPNLTFSTLTVSNMSPEDSSIYLCSVLPGGPGSNYGYTFGSGTRLTVV.

This clonotype was counted between two and nine times. The chain couples TRBV6-2 or TRBV6-3 to TRBJ1-2; D gene unclear. The CDR3 extends over 13 amino acids. The V end was cut by 6 bases, the J end by 6 bases, with 14 bases between. Germline CDR1 and CDR2: MNHEY and SVGEGT. DNA of the CDR3: TGTGCCAGCAGACTCAGACATGTGGATGGCTACACCTTC. It encodes CASRLRHVDGYTF.

This clonotype was observed many times. The CDR3 loop reads CASSLDGRGWTGELFF. The CDR3 DNA reads as TGTGCCAGCAGCTTGGACGGCAGGGGGTGGACCGGGGAGCTGTTTTTT. The J gene is TRBJ2-2, the V gene TRBV5-5; 7 bases agree with TRBD1. This CDR3 region has 16 residues. V shed 0 bases and J 5 bases; nucleotides not matched to a gene: 7. In germline, CDR1 is SGHKS, CDR2 YYEKEE (reference sequence).

This clonotype was seen at least ten times. The chain carries TRBV7-2 and TRBJ2-2; TRBD1 or TRBD2 may be the D gene (6 bases each). The CDR3 is 16 residues long. V was trimmed by 7 bases and J by 0 bases, leaving 15 bases between them. Germline V gene sequence: CDR1 SGHTA, CDR2 FQGNSA. The CDR3 nucleotides read TGTGCCAGCACCTCTGGGAGGACAGCGAACACCGGGGAGCTGTTTTTT. Its protein is CASTSGRTANTGELFF.

This clonotype was observed a few times. This rearrangement joins TRBV20-1 to TRBJ2-2; 10 positions match TRBD2. J was trimmed by 6 bases and V by 8 bases; bases with no gene match: 12. The CDR3 extends over 15 amino acids. The germline gives CDR1 DFQATT, CDR2 SNEGSKA (reference sequence). In DNA, the CDR3 is TGCAGTCCCCGCGGAAGCGGGGGGGTTTCCGGGGAGCTGTTTTTT. Translating it yields CSPRGSGGVSGELFF.